Each of the 27 T cell receptor beta chains below was sequenced from the same sample in a study of T cells in Graves' hyperthyroidism and ophthalmopathy. Regions amplified from RNA transcripts were the TCR beta CDR3 regions. The HTBI set primed first-round TCR CDR3 RT-PCR. TCRdb recomputed calls from the multiplex PCR reads with MiXCR, one row per CDR3 protein. The sample carries some 600,000 distinct CDR3 sequences, approximately 15% recorded once. Sequencing used blood. These receptors all come from a woman aged 25 to 45 with Graves' hyperthyroidism that later progressed to Graves' ophthalmopathy.

This clonotype was recorded at least ten times. This chain joins TRBV5-1 and TRBJ2-7; D is tentatively TRBD1 or TRBD2 (5 bases each). The CDR3 length is 13 residues. CDR1 and CDR2 (germline): SGHRS, YFSETQ. V lost 0 bases to trimming and J lost 6 bases, with 10 bases between them. The CDR3 loop reads CASSLATGAEQYF. Here the CDR3 DNA reads TGCGCCAGCAGCTTGGCGACCGGGGCCGAGCAGTACTTC.

The chain is built from TRBV10-2 and TRBJ2-1; TRBD2 matches 12 bases. Trimming cost V 7 bases and J 7 bases; bases outside gene matches: 11. In germline, CDR1 is WSHSY, CDR2 SAAADI. CDR3 size: 16 residues. CDR3 sequence (DNA): TGCGCCAGCATGCGGACTAGCGGGGCCCTATTAAATGAGCAGTTCTTC. Its translation is CASMRTSGALLNEQFF.

This clonotype has just one count. The chain has TRBV7-3 and TRBJ2-7, with 8 nucleotides matching TRBD2. The ends lost 0 bases at V and 0 bases at J; junction bases unmatched: 7. The CDR3 is 17 amino acids. Germline V gene lookup returns CDR1 SGHTA and CDR2 FQGTGA. The CDR3 reads CASSLTPPGLDSYEQYF. The CDR3 bases are TGTGCCAGCAGCTTAACCCCTCCGGGACTAGACTCCTACGAGCAGTACTTC. Complete variable domain (other parts from reference TRBV7-3 and TRBJ2-7): GAGVSQTPSNKVTEKGKYVELRCDPISGHTALYWYRQSLGQGPEFLIYFQGTGAADDSGLPNDRFFAVRPEGSVSTLKIQRTERGDSAVYLCASSLTPPGLDSYEQYFGPGTRLTVT.

The V and J genes are TRBV30 and TRBJ2-2; TRBD1 is a possible D gene (5 bases). Trimming took 2 bases from V and 6 from J, leaving 13 bases between them. Germline V lookup: CDR1 GTSNPN, CDR2 SVGIG (reference sequence). This CDR3 region has 14 residues. The CDR3 here is CAWSRQRTPGELFF. In nucleotides, the CDR3 is TGTGCCTGGAGTCGACAGCGAACACCCGGGGAGCTGTTTTTT.

The chain uses TRBV7-3 and TRBJ2-3; 11 bases are a match to TRBD1. Trimming at V came to 2 bases and at J to 4 bases, leaving 8 bases not matched to a gene. CDR3 length: 17 residues. CDR1 and CDR2 from the germline V gene are SGHTA and FQGTGA. The CDR3 DNA reads as TGTGCCAGCAGCTTATCGGGTGGGACAGGGGGTGCAGATACGCAGTATTTT. It translates to CASSLSGGTGGADTQYF.

This clonotype was seen many times. This chain uses TRBV11-2 with TRBJ2-1, with D perhaps TRBD1 (5 bases). V was trimmed by 1 base and J by 5 bases, leaving 9 bases between them. This CDR3 comprises 14 residues. Germline assignment: CDR1 SGHAT and CDR2 FQNNGV. The CDR3 coding sequence is TGTGCCAGCAGCTTAGGTGGGGCGCACAATGAGCAGTTCTTC. Protein sequence: CASSLGGAHNEQFF.

This clonotype was counted many times. This chain connects TRBV10-3 to TRBJ2-1, with D perhaps matching TRBD1 (5 bases). The germline CDR1 and CDR2 sequences are ENHRY and SYGVKD. V lost 0 bases, J lost 10 bases, and 10 bases lay in between. The CDR3 spans 13 residues. The DNA of the CDR3 is TGTGCCATCAGTGAGTCCGACAGCCAGGAGCAGTTCTTC. As protein: CAISESDSQEQFF.

This chain links TRBV5-1 with TRBJ2-1; 8 positions agree with TRBD2. Germline-derived CDR1 and CDR2 are SGHRS and YFSETQ. Trimming took 0 bases from V and 6 from J; bases not matched to a gene: 5. The CDR3 extends over 15 amino acids. As DNA, the CDR3 is TGCGCCAGCAGCTTGGCGGGACTAGAGATCAATGAGCAGTTCTTC. Translation gives CASSLAGLEINEQFF.

Many counts were recorded for this clonotype. This rearrangement joins TRBV18 to TRBJ1-5; D gene ambiguous. The germline V gene encodes CDR1 KGHSH and CDR2 LQKENI. Trimming removed 3 bases at V and 2 bases at J, with 11 bases between. CDR3 length: 15 residues. The CDR3 sequence is CASSPPGLGNQPQHF. The CDR3, as DNA: TGTGCCAGCTCACCCCCCGGTCTTGGCAATCAGCCCCAGCATTTT.

Only a few counts were recorded for this clonotype. The chain employs TRBV20-1 and TRBJ2-2; D gene ambiguous. V was trimmed by 6 bases and J by 6 bases, leaving 8 bases between them. The germline V gene encodes CDR1 DFQATT and CDR2 SNEGSKA (reference sequence). This CDR3 has 11 amino acids. CDR3 residues: CSASNAGELFF. The CDR3 bases are TGCAGTGCCTCAAACGCCGGGGAGCTGTTTTTT.

This clonotype was seen only a few times. CDR3 amino acids: CASSIDLGPRELFF. CDR3 DNA sequence: TGTGCCAGTAGTATAGATCTGGGTCCCCGGGAGCTGTTTTTT. The chain links TRBV19 to TRBJ2-2; D gene unclear. Per germline, CDR1 LNHDA and CDR2 SQIVND (reference sequence). Trimming removed 0 bases at V and 9 bases at J, with 11 bases between. CDR3 size: 14 residues.

About this clonotype: A much larger clone lies a single base off, so this may be a read error. J is TRBJ2-1 and V is TRBV20-1; maybe TRBD2 (6 bases). The CDR3 is made up of 11 amino acids. Per germline, CDR1 DFQATT and CDR2 SNEGSKA (reference sequence). In DNA form, the CDR3 reads TGCAGTGTTCCCACGGAGGGTGAGCAGATCTTC. Translation: CSVPTEGEQIF.

The V and J genes are TRBV7-3 and TRBJ1-5; no firm D call. CDR1 SGHTA and CDR2 FQGTGA come from the germline V gene. This CDR3 region has 9 residues. V was pared by 5 bases and J by 11 bases, with 4 bases between. For the CDR3, the DNA is TGTGCCAGCAGCCCGGCCCAGCATTTT. Protein: CASSPAQHF.

This clonotype was detected only a few times. Here the CDR3 DNA reads TGCAGTGCTAGTCCCGGGACAGCGTCCTACGAGCAGTACTTC. Its protein product is CSASPGTASYEQYF. The chain has TRBV20-1 and TRBJ2-7; the match to TRBD1 covers 7 bases. CDR3 length equals 14 residues. Germline lookup yields CDR1 DFQATT and CDR2 SNEGSKA (reference sequence). V was pared by 3 bases and J by 1 base, with 6 bases of the junction left unmatched.

The table lists this clonotype with many counts. The rearrangement uses TRBV7-2 and TRBJ2-5; D is unclear. This CDR3 has 11 residues. Deletions cut 2 bases from V and 10 bases from J, with 8 bases between. Looked up from germline, CDR1 is SGHTA and CDR2 is FQGNSA. The CDR3 DNA sequence: TGTGCCAGCAGCTTAACAGACGGCCAGTACTTC. Its protein product is CASSLTDGQYF.

The chain links TRBV6-2 or TRBV6-3 to TRBJ2-1; TRBD2 matches at 7 bases. Looked up from germline, CDR1 is MNHEY and CDR2 is SVGEGT. The CDR3 loop spans 14 amino acids. J lost 4 bases, V lost 6 bases, and 6 bases had no gene match. This CDR3 is CASRGDYLYNEQFF. In DNA, the CDR3 is TGTGCCAGCAGAGGGGACTACCTATACAATGAGCAGTTCTTC.

This clonotype showed up many times. The CDR3: CASGGRGMFGSPLHF. Here the CDR3 DNA reads TGTGCCAGCGGGGGTCGTGGGATGTTTGGGTCACCCCTCCACTTT. The chain employs TRBV28 and TRBJ1-6; tentative D call: TRBD1 (5 bases). Trimming removed 8 bases from V and 10 bases from J, with 21 bases in between. The CDR3 is 15 amino acids. CDR1 is MDHEN, CDR2 SYDVKM, per germline.

Only a few counts were recorded for this clonotype. The CDR3 region has the DNA TGCAGTGCTAGAGATCTCGGGGGGCTTGACAATGAGCAGTTCTTC. This sequence encodes CSARDLGGLDNEQFF. V usage is TRBV20-1 and J usage is TRBJ2-1, with D perhaps TRBD2 (7 bases). The CDR3 has 15 amino acids. CDR1 is DFQATT, CDR2 SNEGSKA, per germline (reference sequence). V was cut by 0 bases and J by 5 bases, with 14 bases left in between.

This clonotype appeared a few times. Compared with germline, one end of the junction differs, possibly owing to a read error. The chain is built from TRBV7-7 and TRBJ2-5; D is perhaps TRBD2 (7 bases). The CDR3 is 15 amino acids. The germline CDR1 and CDR2 sequences are SSHAT and FNYEAQ (reference sequence). This CDR3 is CASSFGGGRGETQYF. The CDR3 region has the DNA TGTGCTAGCAGCTTTGGGGGCGGGAGAGGGGAGACCCAGTACTTC.

There are a few counts of this clonotype. It may be a read error: a sequence one base away is much more abundant. This sequence joins TRBV12-3 or TRBV12-4 and TRBJ2-6, with D perhaps TRBD1 (5 bases). This CDR3 contains 15 residues. CDR3 bases: TGTGTCAGCAGTCCCTTTGGGGCCGGGGCCAACGTCCTGACTTTC. Protein product: CVSSPFGAGANVLTF.

This clonotype appeared many times. This chain links TRBV27 with TRBJ1-5; possible D gene TRBD1, 5 bases. Germline V CDR1 and CDR2: MNHEY, SMNVEV (reference sequence). The V and J ends lost 8 bases and 6 bases respectively, with 17 bases between them. This CDR3 comprises 14 residues. The CDR3 reads CASALLGGGQPQHF. The DNA for the CDR3 is TGTGCCAGCGCCCTACTCGGGGGAGGTCAGCCCCAGCATTTT.

This clonotype was observed a few times. J is TRBJ2-7 and V is TRBV4-1, with a weak D call TRBD1 (6 bases). V gave up 0 bases and J gave up 0 bases, with 15 bases separating them. Germline V gives CDR1 MGHRA, CDR2 YSYEKL. The CDR3 consists of 17 residues. CDR3 DNA sequence: TGCGCCAGCAGCCAAGATCTTTTCCAGGGGAGCTCCTACGAGCAGTACTTC. Encoded protein: CASSQDLFQGSSYEQYF.

The table lists this clonotype with many counts. CDR3 protein: CAIRDRGQNTEAFF. The CDR3 region has the DNA TGTGCCATCAGGGACAGGGGCCAGAACACTGAAGCTTTCTTT. The rearrangement uses TRBV10-3 and TRBJ1-1, with 9 nucleotides matching TRBD1. CDR3 length: 14 amino acids. Germline loops: CDR1 ENHRY, CDR2 SYGVKD. V shed 6 bases and J 1 base; nucleotides not matched to a gene: 3.

This clonotype was found many times. Here the CDR3 reads CATSDLLASGDNEQFF. The CDR3 DNA reads as TGTGCCACCAGTGATTTGCTGGCTAGCGGGGACAATGAGCAGTTCTTC. The chain carries TRBV24-1 and TRBJ2-1, with TRBD2 matching over 9 bases. The CDR3 loop spans 16 amino acids. Per germline, CDR1 KGHDR and CDR2 SFDVKD. Trimming took 0 bases from V and 5 from J; bases not matched to a gene: 4.

In regard to this clonotype: A clone one base away is much larger, so this may be a read error. This sequence joins TRBV30 and TRBJ2-3; 11 nucleotides match TRBD2. Germline V gene sequence: CDR1 GTSNPN, CDR2 SVGIG (reference sequence). The CDR3 is 15 residues long. CDR3 DNA: TGTGCCTGGAGTGGACTAGCGGGGACCACAGATACGCGGTATTTT. This codes for CAWSGLAGTTDTRYF.

This clonotype was detected many times. The chain has TRBV5-5 and TRBJ2-1; the D is unclear. From germline, CDR1 is SGHKS and CDR2 YYEKEE (reference sequence). CDR3 size: 14 residues. Trimming left V 0 bases short and J 5 bases short, with 9 bases between. In nucleotides, the CDR3 is TGTGCCAGCAGCTTGGCCAGGTCCAACAATGAGCAGTTCTTC. Protein product: CASSLARSNNEQFF.

Many counts were recorded for this clonotype. The chain carries TRBV20-1 and TRBJ2-5, with TRBD2 matching over 7 bases. The V segment lost 3 bases and the J segment 5 bases; nucleotides outside the gene matches: 6. This CDR3 is built from 13 residues. CDR1 and CDR2 (germline): DFQATT, SNEGSKA (reference sequence). The CDR3 nucleotides are TGCAGTGCTAGGGGGAGGGGACGGGAGACCCAGTACTTC. It encodes CSARGRGRETQYF.